This TCR beta chain came from a study of post-analysis software for immune sequencing data. Turning to the study itself: Relapsing-remitting, secondary progressive and progressive-relapsing multiple sclerosis courses were included.

cDNA libraries of TCR beta carried unique molecular identifiers. Once about 0.95 to 10 million T cells were used, approximately 520,000 cDNA molecules resulted. TCRdb called the PCR reads again in MiXCR, with one record for every CDR3 protein. The sample includes hundreds of thousands of distinct CDR3 sequences, under 70% seen only once; the top ten take around 4.5%. For this clonotype: Its matching antigen is unknown.

General observations from the study: A significant reduction in normalized Chao1 diversity was observed in multiple sclerosis patients versus controls.

Sequencing was done on a sample of blood. The receptor comes from a girl aged 10-17 years with multiple sclerosis.

The CDR3 DNA reads TGTGCCAGCAGTCCCGACCCCGGGACAGGATATCAGCCCCAGCATTTT. Its protein product is CASSPDPGTGYQPQHF. The chain has TRBV6-5 and TRBJ1-5, with 8 bases identical to TRBD1. The length of the CDR3 is 16 residues. The germline gives CDR1 MNHEY, CDR2 SVGAGI. V lost 5 bases, J lost 5 bases, and 11 bases stayed unmatched.